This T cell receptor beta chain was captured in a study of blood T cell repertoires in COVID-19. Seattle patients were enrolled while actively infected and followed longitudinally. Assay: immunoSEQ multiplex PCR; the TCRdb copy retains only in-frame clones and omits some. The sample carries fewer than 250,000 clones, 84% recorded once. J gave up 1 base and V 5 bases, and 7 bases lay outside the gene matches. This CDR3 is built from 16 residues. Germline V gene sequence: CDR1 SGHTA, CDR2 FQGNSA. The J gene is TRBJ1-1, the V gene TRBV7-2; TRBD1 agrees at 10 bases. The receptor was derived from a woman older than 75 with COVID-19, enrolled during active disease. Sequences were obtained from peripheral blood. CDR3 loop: CASSLRQGASNTEAFF. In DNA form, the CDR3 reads TGTGCCAGCAGCCTACGACAGGGGGCATCGAACACTGAAGCTTTCTTT.